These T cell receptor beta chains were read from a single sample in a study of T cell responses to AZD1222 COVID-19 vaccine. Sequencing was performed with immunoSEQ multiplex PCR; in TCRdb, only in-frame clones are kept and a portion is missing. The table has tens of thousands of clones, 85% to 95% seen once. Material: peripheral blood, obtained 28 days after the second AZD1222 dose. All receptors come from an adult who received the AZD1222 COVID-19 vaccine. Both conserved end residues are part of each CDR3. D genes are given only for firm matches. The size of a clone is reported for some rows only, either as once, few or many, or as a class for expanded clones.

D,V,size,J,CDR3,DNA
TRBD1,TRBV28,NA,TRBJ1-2,CASSPWGDRGFGYTF,TGTGCCAGCAGTCCTTGGGGGGACAGGGGGTTCGGCTACACCTTC
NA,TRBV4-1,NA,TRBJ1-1,CASSGRTVNTEAFF,TGCGCCAGCAGCGGAAGGACAGTGAACACTGAAGCTTTCTTT
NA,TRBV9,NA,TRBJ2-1,CASSAQGDGSYNEQFF,TGTGCCAGCAGCGCCCAGGGCGACGGCTCCTACAATGAGCAGTTCTTC
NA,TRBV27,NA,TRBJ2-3,CASSQGTDTQYF,TGTGCCAGCAGTCAGGGTACAGATACGCAGTATTTT
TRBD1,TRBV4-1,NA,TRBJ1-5,CASSQDGQGGQPQHF,TGCGCCAGCAGCCAAGATGGACAGGGGGGTCAGCCCCAGCATTTT
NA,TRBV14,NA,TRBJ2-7,CASRRVGEQYF,TGTGCCAGCAGGCGGGTTGGCGAGCAGTACTTC
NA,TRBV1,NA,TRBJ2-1,CTSNYNEQFF,TGCACCAGCAACTATAATGAGCAGTTCTTC
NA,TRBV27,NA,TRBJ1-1,CASSLRQAILGEAFF,TGTGCCAGCAGTTTACGTCAGGCTATCCTCGGTGAAGCTTTCTTT
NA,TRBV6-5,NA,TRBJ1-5,CASSYAGGNQPQHF,TGTGCCAGCAGTTACGCGGGGGGCAATCAGCCCCAGCATTTT
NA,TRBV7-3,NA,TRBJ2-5,CASSPGGGQETQYF,TGTGCCAGCAGCCCCGGGGGAGGCCAAGAGACCCAGTACTTC
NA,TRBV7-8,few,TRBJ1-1,CASSLSRGSPEAFF,TGTGCCAGCAGCTTGAGCCGAGGTTCCCCCGAAGCTTTCTTT
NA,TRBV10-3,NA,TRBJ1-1,CAISIGGQVNTEAFF,TGTGCCATCAGTATCGGGGGACAAGTGAACACTGAAGCTTTCTTT
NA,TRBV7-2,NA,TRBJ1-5,CASSESGINQPQHF,TGTGCCAGCAGCGAATCTGGGATAAATCAGCCCCAGCATTTT
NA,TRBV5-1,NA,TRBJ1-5,CASSLESNQPQHF,TGCGCCAGCAGCTTGGAGAGCAATCAGCCCCAGCATTTT
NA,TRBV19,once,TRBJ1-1,CASSIHRGGSTEAFF,TGTGCCAGTAGTATACACAGAGGGGGAAGCACTGAAGCTTTCTTT
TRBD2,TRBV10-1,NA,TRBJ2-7,CASSDVAGGYEQYF,TGCGCCAGCAGTGATGTAGCGGGAGGGTACGAGCAGTACTTC
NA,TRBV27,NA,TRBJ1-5,CASSQYPRNQPQHF,TGTGCCAGCAGTCAATACCCAAGAAATCAGCCCCAGCATTTT